This TCR beta chain was captured by sequencing in a study of blood T cell repertoires in COVID-19. Data came from immunoSEQ multiplex PCR; TCRdb stores just in-frame clones and leaves some out. The sample yields under 250,000 clones, less than 90% seen once. Germline V gene data show CDR1 as GTSNPN and CDR2 as SVGIG (reference sequence). J was trimmed by 7 bases and V by 7 bases; bases with no gene match: 9. The CDR3 loop spans 13 amino acids. The chain carries TRBV30 and TRBJ2-1, with 8 bases fitting TRBD1. The receptor's source is a woman aged 40 to 50 who had recovered from COVID-19. What was sequenced was peripheral blood. The CDR3 is CALGRGRGNEQFF. For the CDR3, the DNA is TGTGCCTTAGGCAGGGGGCGCGGGAATGAGCAGTTCTTC.